This section outlines one TCR beta chain sequence together with its context. Its antigen is not known. Full-length variable regions came from constant-region reverse primers plus semi-nested Nested Universal Primer A PCR. MiXCR, applied by TCRdb to the 5' RACE reads, yields one record per CDR3 protein. The sample carries 62,000 or so distinct CDR3 sequences, about 22% recorded once. Study-level results: Tumor Tregs overlapped most with tumor, then blood, naive CD4+ cells.

The memory fraction was CD4+CD45RO+CD25- cells. The germline V gene encodes CDR1 ENHRY and CDR2 SYGVKD. V was pared by 4 bases and J by 6 bases, with 3 bases of the junction left unmatched. The CDR3 length is 13 residues. V usage is TRBV10-3 and J usage is TRBJ1-2, with 9 bases matching TRBD1. The TCR was taken from a female donor with breast cancer. Specimen: memory CD4+ T cells sorted from a lymph node. The sample's subset: memory CD4+ T cells, CD4+CD45RO+CD25-. The CDR3: CAISAGQGNGYTF. DNA for the CDR3: TGTGCCATCAGTGCCGGACAGGGGAATGGCTACACCTTC.